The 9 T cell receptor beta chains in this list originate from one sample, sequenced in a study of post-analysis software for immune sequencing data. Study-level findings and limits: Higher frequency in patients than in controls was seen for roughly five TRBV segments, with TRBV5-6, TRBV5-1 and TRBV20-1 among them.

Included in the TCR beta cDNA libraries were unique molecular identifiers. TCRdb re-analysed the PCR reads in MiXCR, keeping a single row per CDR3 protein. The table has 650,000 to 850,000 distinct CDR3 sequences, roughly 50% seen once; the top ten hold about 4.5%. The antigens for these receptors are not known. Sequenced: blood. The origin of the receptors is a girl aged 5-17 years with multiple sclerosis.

CDR3 region: CASSSMGLTSYEQYF. DNA for the CDR3: TGTGCCAGCAGCTCCATGGGACTAACCTCCTACGAGCAGTACTTC. This chain joins TRBV7-9 and TRBJ2-7, with TRBD2 identical over 7 bases. Germline V gene sequence: CDR1 SEHNR, CDR2 FQNEAQ (reference sequence). The CDR3 loop spans 15 amino acids. V dropped 4 bases and J dropped 0; count of bases not matched to a gene: 6.

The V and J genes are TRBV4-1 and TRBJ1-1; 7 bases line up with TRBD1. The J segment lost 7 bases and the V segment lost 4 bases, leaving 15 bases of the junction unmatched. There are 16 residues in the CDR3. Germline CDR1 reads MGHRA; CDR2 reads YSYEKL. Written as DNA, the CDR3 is TGCGCCAGCAGCCTGCGAGGACCAGGGGGGATGGGTGAAGCTTTCTTT. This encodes CASSLRGPGGMGEAFF.

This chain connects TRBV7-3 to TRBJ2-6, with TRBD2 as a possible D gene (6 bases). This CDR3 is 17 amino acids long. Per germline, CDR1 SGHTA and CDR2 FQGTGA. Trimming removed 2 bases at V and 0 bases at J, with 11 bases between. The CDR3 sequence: CASSLAGTSSGANVLTF. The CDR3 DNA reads TGTGCCAGCAGCTTAGCGGGGACCAGCTCTGGGGCCAACGTCCTGACTTTC.

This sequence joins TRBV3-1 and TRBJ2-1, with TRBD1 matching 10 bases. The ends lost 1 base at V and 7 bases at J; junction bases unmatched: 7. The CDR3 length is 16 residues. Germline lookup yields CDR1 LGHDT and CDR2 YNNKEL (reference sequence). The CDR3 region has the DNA TGTGCCAGCAGCCAAGCGGACAGGGGGGATCGGAATGAGCAGTTCTTC. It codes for CASSQADRGDRNEQFF.

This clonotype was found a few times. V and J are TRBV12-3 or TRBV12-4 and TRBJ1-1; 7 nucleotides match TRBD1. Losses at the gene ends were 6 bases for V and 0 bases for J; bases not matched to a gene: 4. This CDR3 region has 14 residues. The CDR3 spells CASRGQALNTEAFF. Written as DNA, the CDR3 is TGTGCCAGCAGAGGACAGGCCCTGAACACTGAAGCTTTCTTT.

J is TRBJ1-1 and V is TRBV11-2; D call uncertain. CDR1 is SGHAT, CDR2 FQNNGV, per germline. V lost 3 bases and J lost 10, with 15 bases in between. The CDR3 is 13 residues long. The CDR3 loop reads CASSFQGPVGAFF. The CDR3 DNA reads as TGTGCCAGCAGCTTTCAAGGACCTGTGGGAGCTTTCTTT.

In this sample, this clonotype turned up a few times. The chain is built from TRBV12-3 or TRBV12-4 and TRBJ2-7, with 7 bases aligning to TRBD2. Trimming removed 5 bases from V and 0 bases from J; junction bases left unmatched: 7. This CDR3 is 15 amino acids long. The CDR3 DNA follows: TGTGCCAGCAGTCCCTGGGGAGGGAACTCCTACGAGCAGTACTTC. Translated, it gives CASSPWGGNSYEQYF.

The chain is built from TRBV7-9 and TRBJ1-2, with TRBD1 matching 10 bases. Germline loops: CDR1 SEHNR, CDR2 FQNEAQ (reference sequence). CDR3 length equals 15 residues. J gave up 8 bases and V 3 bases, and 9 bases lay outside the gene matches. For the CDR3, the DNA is TGTGCCAGCAGCTTGACCTTCCCGGGACAGGGGGGCTACACCTTC. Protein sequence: CASSLTFPGQGGYTF.

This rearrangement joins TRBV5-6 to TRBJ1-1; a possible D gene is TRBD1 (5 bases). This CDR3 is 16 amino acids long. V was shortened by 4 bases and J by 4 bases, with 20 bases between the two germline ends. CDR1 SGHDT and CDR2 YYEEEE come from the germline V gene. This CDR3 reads CASSPGRVPLGTEAFF. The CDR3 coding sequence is TGTGCCAGCAGCCCCGGCAGGGTGCCTCTTGGCACTGAAGCTTTCTTT.